The next 2 T cell receptor beta chains were all read from a single sample in a study of cytomegalovirus exposure and HLA in healthy donors. PCR was performed using 60 Vbeta and 13 Jbeta primers. Method: immunoSEQ multiplex PCR; TCRdb's copy keeps in-frame clones and lacks some. This table lists over 100,000 clones. Sequencing was performed on PBMCs. Receptor source: a man between 18 and 29 years old in good health and CMV-seronegative.

V gene TRBV2 combines with J gene TRBJ1-2, with D perhaps matching TRBD1 (6 bases). V was shortened by 5 bases and J by 2 bases, with 12 bases between the two germline ends. Germline V lookup: CDR1 SNHLY, CDR2 FYNNEI. The CDR3 covers 14 residues. As DNA, the CDR3 is TGTGCCAGCAGTCCACAGGGATCGAACTATGGCTACACCTTC. Translating it yields CASSPQGSNYGYTF.

J is TRBJ2-7 and V is TRBV19; unclear D gene. V lost 4 bases and J 3 bases, leaving 10 bases between the germline ends. The length of the CDR3 is 13 residues. Germline-derived CDR1 and CDR2 are LNHDA and SQIVND (reference sequence). The CDR3 region has the DNA TGTGCCAGTAGTAGTGGTCTAGGCTACGAGCAGTACTTC. Amino acid sequence: CASSSGLGYEQYF.